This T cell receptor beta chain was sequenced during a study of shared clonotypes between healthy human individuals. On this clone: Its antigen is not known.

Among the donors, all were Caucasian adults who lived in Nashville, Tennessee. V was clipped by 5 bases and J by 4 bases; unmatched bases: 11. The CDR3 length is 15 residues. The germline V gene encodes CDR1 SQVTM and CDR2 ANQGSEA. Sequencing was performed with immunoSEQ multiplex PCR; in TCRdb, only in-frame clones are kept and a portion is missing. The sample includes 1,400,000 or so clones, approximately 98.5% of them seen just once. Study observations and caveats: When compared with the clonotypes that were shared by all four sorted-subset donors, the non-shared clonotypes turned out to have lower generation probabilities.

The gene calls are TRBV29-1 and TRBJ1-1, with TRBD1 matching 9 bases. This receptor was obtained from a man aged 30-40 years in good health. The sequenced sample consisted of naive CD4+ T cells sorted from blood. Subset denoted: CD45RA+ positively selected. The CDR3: CSVSQTPGQGTEAFF. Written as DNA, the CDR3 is TGCAGCGTTTCTCAAACTCCGGGACAGGGCACTGAAGCTTTCTTT.